This TCR beta chain was observed in a study of cytomegalovirus exposure and HLA in healthy donors. Use of 60 Vbeta and 13 Jbeta primers characterized the PCR. Some clones are missing from TCRdb's copy, which holds only in-frame ones; the method was immunoSEQ multiplex PCR. The table lists about 180,000 clones, 75% to 80% of them singletons. General study points: Sequencing had likely introduced a cluster of highly shared sequence variants as an artifact. Productive status was seen about 90% or about 30% of the time for most TCR beta V segments in an earlier analysis.

Concerning this clone itself: The antigen remains unidentified.

Germline V gives CDR1 SEHNR, CDR2 FQNEAQ (reference sequence). The CDR3 loop spans 15 amino acids. Losses at the gene ends were 5 bases for V and 4 bases for J; bases not matched to a gene: 6. This TCR came from a man in his forties or fifties in good health and CMV-seropositive. Source material: PBMCs. This chain joins TRBV7-9 and TRBJ1-4, with 8 nucleotides matching TRBD1. In nucleotides, the CDR3 is TGTGCCAGCAGCATGGGACAGGCAGTTAATGAAAAACTGTTTTTT. Translating it yields CASSMGQAVNEKLFF. Together with reference TRBV7-9 and TRBJ1-4, the CDR3 gives the full variable domain: DTGVSQNPRHKITKRGQNVTFRCDPISEHNRLYWYRQTLGQGPEFLTYFQNEAQLEKSRLLSDRFSAERPKGSFSTLEIQRTEQGDSAMYLCASSMGQAVNEKLFFGSGTQLSVL.